Included here is one T cell receptor beta chain sequence, with context. The antigen this receptor binds is unknown. There are no base qualities to consult, and no much larger clone falls within one base. Libraries came from RT-PCR. The sample was run on an Illumina HiSeq 2500. TCRdb reprocessing: public reads trimmed at Q25 with fastp, clones called with MiXCR, in-frame beta chains kept. Each record represents a unique CDR3 protein, reported with the most common genes and DNA among its rows. For this sample there are hundreds of thousands of distinct CDR3 sequences; approximately 10% appear just once. The ten largest clones represent about 9.4% of the sample. This entry comes from a study of response to subunit inactivated influenza vaccine (dated by TCRdb to the late 2010s). Some background on the complete study: Deep quantitative T cell receptor repertoire profiling was used in the study to track responses to a trivalent subunit inactivated influenza vaccine.

Per the germline V gene (reference sequence), DFQATT is the CDR1 and SNEGSKA is the CDR2. V is pruned by 0 bases and J by 3 bases, leaving 16 bases of the junction without a gene match. From its cysteine to its phenylalanine, the CDR3 spans 18 amino acids. The read is trimmed to its CDR3 DNA, 54 bases read in frame from base 1. Beyond this particular receptor, the publication reports: The authors proposed that each seasonal influenza vaccination may bring in only a limited number of new T cells.

Sequencing used PBMCs from blood, obtained on the day of vaccination. The clonotype was recovered from a man aged 50-59 years who received an inactivated influenza vaccine. Donor details come from another sample of the same person, matched by shared clones. Rearrangement joined TRBV20-1 to TRBJ2-7, and 8 junctional nucleotides match TRBD2. The DNA sequence reads TGCAGTGCTAGAGATCACCTTGGACTAGCTCGAGGCTTCTACGAGCAGTACTTC. Translated, it reads CSARDHLGLARGFYEQYF.